These 29 T cell receptor beta chains share one sample of origin, sequenced in a study of blood T cell repertoires in COVID-19. Clones were sequenced by immunoSEQ multiplex PCR, and TCRdb holds only the in-frame ones, with some missing. The data contain 350,000 to 400,000 clones, around 92% of them singletons. Specimen: peripheral blood. The receptor source for this set is a woman in her 30s with COVID-19, enrolled during active disease.

This rearrangement joins TRBV4-1 to TRBJ2-3; D is perhaps TRBD2 (6 bases). V lost 4 bases, J lost 5 bases, and 7 bases lay in between. In germline, CDR1 is MGHRA, CDR2 YSYEKL. CDR3 length: 12 residues. This chain's CDR3 is CASSPGGDTQYF. CDR3 nucleotide sequence: TGCGCCAGCAGCCCCGGGGGAGATACGCAGTATTTT.

As to this clone: The sample carries other DNA sequences with the same CDR3. This rearrangement joins TRBV5-1 to TRBJ2-7; 10 positions match TRBD2. V trimming: 0 bases; J trimming: 0 bases; junction bases outside the gene matches: 0. The CDR3 loop spans 15 amino acids. Germline V gene data show CDR1 as SGHRS and CDR2 as YFSETQ. The CDR3 DNA follows: TGCGCCAGCAGCTTGGCTAGCGGGAGCTCCTACGAGCAGTACGTC. Amino acid sequence: CASSLASGSSYEQYV.

The rearrangement joins TRBV5-8 to TRBJ2-3; TRBD2 matches at 8 bases. Germline CDR1 SGHTS, CDR2 YDEGEE. The CDR3 length is 16 residues. After removal of 4 bases from V and 2 bases from J, the junction contained 9 bases not matched to a gene. The CDR3 is CASSLRVAGYTDTQYF. CDR3 DNA sequence: TGTGCCAGCAGCCTACGTGTAGCGGGGTACACAGATACGCAGTATTTT.

The chain employs TRBV29-1 and TRBJ2-1, with a weak D call TRBD2 (5 bases). In germline, CDR1 is SQVTM, CDR2 ANQGSEA. CDR3 size: 14 residues. V gave up 4 bases and J gave up 7 bases, with 17 bases separating them. This chain's CDR3 is CSVADYRLRNEQFF. In nucleotides, the CDR3 is TGCAGCGTTGCAGACTACCGCCTTCGGAATGAGCAGTTCTTC.

V usage is TRBV5-4 and J usage is TRBJ2-2, with a weak D call TRBD1 (7 bases). Trimming shortened V by 6 bases and J by 4 bases, and 13 bases separated the two germline ends. Germline V gene sequence: CDR1 SGHNT, CDR2 YYREEE (reference sequence). The CDR3 consists of 14 residues. CDR3 sequence reads: CASTGGQPTGELFF. In DNA form, the CDR3 reads TGTGCCAGCACCGGGGGACAGCCCACCGGGGAGCTGTTTTTT.

The chain joins TRBV28 to TRBJ2-7; perhaps TRBD1 as D (6 bases). The CDR3 runs 14 residues. V was pared by 5 bases and J by 6 bases, with 17 bases between. CDR1 and CDR2 from the germline V gene are MDHEN and SYDVKM. CDR3 DNA sequence: TGTGCCAGCAGTCTTGGGTACAGGGAGAGCGAGCAGTACTTC. Translated: CASSLGYRESEQYF.

The CDR3 protein is CASSLQVRQASNQPQHF. The CDR3 bases are TGTGCCAGCAGCTTACAAGTCCGCCAGGCTAGCAATCAGCCCCAGCATTTT. This chain connects TRBV7-8 to TRBJ1-5; D is unresolved. The length of the CDR3 is 17 residues. Germline V gene sequence: CDR1 SGHVS, CDR2 FQNEAQ. V lost 2 bases to trimming and J lost 0 bases, with 14 bases between them.

The V and J genes are TRBV11-3 and TRBJ1-3; the D gene is possibly TRBD1 (6 bases). In germline, CDR1 is SGHNT, CDR2 YENEEA. CDR3 size: 15 residues. V shed 1 base and J shed 0 bases, with 7 bases lying between them. This CDR3 is CASSLGTDSGNTIYF. The DNA for the CDR3 is TGTGCCAGCAGCTTAGGGACAGACTCTGGAAACACCATATATTTT.

The CDR3 DNA reads TGCGCCAGCACGGGGACCTACGAGCAGTACGTC. It specifies CASTGTYEQYV. The gene calls are TRBV10-1 and TRBJ2-7, with D possibly matching TRBD2 (5 bases). Germline CDR1 and CDR2: WNHNN and SYGVQD (reference sequence). The CDR3 spans 11 residues. Trimming took off 7 bases at V and 2 bases at J, with 6 bases between the two ends.

This clone was detected only once. Written as DNA, the CDR3 is TGTGCCAGCTCAGGCCAGCCGAACACTGAAGCTTTCTTT. Translation: CASSGQPNTEAFF. The genes are TRBV12-3 or TRBV12-4 and TRBJ1-1; D uncertain. Deletions cut 8 bases from V and 1 base from J, with 11 bases between. This CDR3 contains 13 residues.

This clone has ten or more counts. This sequence joins TRBV4-2 and TRBJ1-2; 8 positions match TRBD1. V was clipped by 0 bases and J by 2 bases; unmatched bases: 5. The CDR3 covers 16 residues. Germline V gene data show CDR1 as LGHNA and CDR2 as YNFKEQ. The DNA of the CDR3 is TGTGCCAGCAGCCAAGACTCGCGACAGGGGAACTATGGCTACACCTTC. It translates to CASSQDSRQGNYGYTF.

DNA for the CDR3: TGTGCCACCAGTGATCCAGGACAGGGGGGGGAGACCCAGTACTTC. This sequence encodes CATSDPGQGGETQYF. The J gene is TRBJ2-5, the V gene TRBV24-1; TRBD1 aligns across 10 bases. The ends lost 3 bases at V and 5 bases at J; junction bases unmatched: 5. CDR3 length: 15 residues. From germline, CDR1 is KGHDR and CDR2 SFDVKD.

The rearrangement uses TRBV10-3 and TRBJ2-1, with 7 positions matching TRBD2. V shed 4 bases, J shed 0 bases, and the junction held 0 bases outside the gene matches. CDR3 length: 14 residues. CDR1 is ENHRY and CDR2 is SYGVKD in the germline V gene. DNA of the CDR3: TGTGCCATCAGTGGCGGGGGCTCCTACAATGAGCAGTTCTTC. This sequence encodes CAISGGGSYNEQFF.

The chain recombines TRBV28 with TRBJ2-1, with 14 bases matching TRBD2. With 1 base clipped from V and 9 bases from J, the junction kept 2 bases outside the gene matches. The CDR3 runs to 15 residues. CDR1 MDHEN and CDR2 SYDVKM come from the germline V gene. CDR3 protein: CASSLSGLAGVEQFF. As DNA, the CDR3 is TGTGCCAGCAGTTTATCGGGACTAGCGGGAGTTGAGCAGTTCTTC.

The V call is TRBV3-1 (or the pseudogene TRBV3-2), the J call TRBJ2-5, with 9 bases fitting TRBD2. The CDR3 has 15 amino acids. Germline V gives CDR1 LGHDT, CDR2 YNNKEL (reference sequence). V shed 4 bases and J 5 bases; nucleotides not matched to a gene: 8. The DNA for the CDR3 is TGTGCCAGCAGCCCGGGACTAGCCCCTTGGGAGACCCAGTACTTC. It specifies CASSPGLAPWETQYF.

The rearrangement joins TRBV10-1 to TRBJ2-5; possible D gene TRBD1, 6 bases. V was trimmed by 3 bases and J by 1 base, leaving 9 bases between them. The CDR3 is made up of 14 amino acids. Germline CDR1 is WNHNN and CDR2 is SYGVQD (reference sequence). The CDR3 loop reads CASSDRGTQETQYF. The CDR3 coding sequence is TGCGCCAGCAGTGACAGGGGTACCCAAGAGACCCAGTACTTC.

The J gene is TRBJ2-2, the V gene TRBV5-1, with 13 bases fitting TRBD2. V was pared by 4 bases and J by 5 bases, with 2 bases of the junction left unmatched. The CDR3 totals 15 residues. CDR1 and CDR2 (germline): SGHRS, YFSETQ. The chain's CDR3 is CASSALAGGTGELFF. DNA for the CDR3: TGCGCCAGCAGCGCACTAGCGGGAGGGACCGGGGAGCTGTTTTTT.

About this clone itself: The sample carries other DNA sequences with the same CDR3. The chain combines TRBV9 with TRBJ2-1; no definite D call. Trimming removed 0 bases at V and 3 bases at J, with 4 bases between. Germline V gives CDR1 SGDLS, CDR2 YYNGEE. The CDR3 sequence is 13 residues long. CDR3 loop: CASSVDSYNEQFF. The CDR3 DNA reads as TGTGCCAGCAGCGTAGACAGCTACAATGAGCAGTTCTTC. The complete variable domain, with remaining parts taken from reference TRBV9 and TRBJ2-1, reads DSGVTQTPKHLITATGQRVTLRCSPRSGDLSVYWYQQSLDQGLQFLIQYYNGEERAKGNILERFSAQQFPDLHSELNLSSLELGDSALYFCASSVDSYNEQFFGPGTRLTVL.

V gene TRBV19 combines with J gene TRBJ1-2, with 9 bases fitting TRBD1. V dropped 5 bases and J dropped 2; count of bases not matched to a gene: 3. Germline V CDR1 and CDR2: LNHDA, SQIVND (reference sequence). This CDR3 is built from 14 residues. The CDR3 sequence is CASSSGTGNYGYTF. The CDR3 DNA sequence: TGTGCCAGTAGTTCCGGGACAGGGAACTATGGCTACACCTTC.

This chain connects TRBV7-9 to TRBJ2-2; 7 bases are a match to TRBD2. This CDR3 is 15 amino acids long. J gave up 5 bases and V 4 bases, and 7 bases lay outside the gene matches. CDR1 is SEHNR, CDR2 FQNEAQ, per germline (reference sequence). The CDR3 bases are TGTGCCAGCAGCTGGGGGACTATCCCAACCGGGGAGCTGTTTTTT. Its translation: CASSWGTIPTGELFF.

The chain's CDR3 is CATTGGAGNPTDTQYF. Written as DNA, the CDR3 is TGTGCCACGACAGGGGGCGCCGGAAATCCCACAGATACGCAGTATTTT. This chain uses TRBV19 with TRBJ2-3; TRBD1 agrees at 10 bases. The germline gives CDR1 LNHDA, CDR2 SQIVND (reference sequence). The CDR3 loop spans 16 amino acids. The trim removed 10 bases at V and 2 bases at J, leaving 12 bases unmatched.

The chain combines TRBV5-1 with TRBJ2-5, with D perhaps matching TRBD2 (6 bases). Germline V gene sequence: CDR1 SGHRS, CDR2 YFSETQ. Trimming left V 4 bases short and J 4 bases short, with 14 bases between. CDR3 length: 14 amino acids. CDR3 bases: TGCGCCAGCAGCGCGGGACCCATATTAGAGACCCAGTACTTC. Amino acid sequence: CASSAGPILETQYF.

The rearrangement uses TRBV28 and TRBJ2-7; 10 bases map to TRBD1. Looked up from germline, CDR1 is MDHEN and CDR2 is SYDVKM. This CDR3 is 17 amino acids long. Germline trimming cut 2 bases from V and 1 base from J; bases unmatched to any gene: 8. CDR3 sequence (DNA): TGTGCCAGCAGTTTAGACGGGACAGGGGTACGGTCCTACGAGCAGTACTTC. It encodes CASSLDGTGVRSYEQYF.

The chain combines TRBV9 with TRBJ2-3; 13 bases map to TRBD2. In germline, CDR1 is SGDLS, CDR2 YYNGEE. V dropped 7 bases and J dropped 0; count of bases not matched to a gene: 8. The CDR3 runs 17 residues. CDR3 sequence reads: CASGGTSGNTSTDTQYF. The DNA for the CDR3 is TGTGCCAGCGGAGGGACTAGCGGGAATACCAGCACAGATACGCAGTATTTT. The full variable domain, rest sourced from reference TRBV9 and TRBJ2-3, is DSGVTQTPKHLITATGQRVTLRCSPRSGDLSVYWYQQSLDQGLQFLIQYYNGEERAKGNILERFSAQQFPDLHSELNLSSLELGDSALYFCASGGTSGNTSTDTQYFGPGTRLTVL.

The J gene is TRBJ2-7, the V gene TRBV5-1; 8 bases match TRBD1. Looked up from germline, CDR1 is SGHRS and CDR2 is YFSETQ. There are 13 residues in the CDR3. V trimming: 4 bases; J trimming: 4 bases; junction bases outside the gene matches: 4. Written as DNA, the CDR3 is TGCGCCAGCAGCCCGACAGGGGCTTACGAGCAGTACGTC. Protein sequence: CASSPTGAYEQYV.

The V call is TRBV7-9, the J call TRBJ1-2; 7 positions agree with TRBD1. CDR3 length equals 17 residues. CDR1 is SEHNR, CDR2 FQNEAQ, per germline (reference sequence). V dropped 4 bases and J dropped 4; count of bases not matched to a gene: 15. The CDR3 is CASSSTGALPLPYGYTF. Written as DNA, the CDR3 is TGTGCCAGCAGCTCCACAGGGGCGCTTCCCCTTCCCTATGGCTACACCTTC.

V is TRBV10-1 and J is TRBJ2-1; 10 bases are shared with TRBD2. The germline V gene has CDR1 WNHNN and CDR2 SYGVQD (reference sequence). The CDR3 is 15 amino acids. V dropped 3 bases and J dropped 3; count of bases not matched to a gene: 2. The DNA for the CDR3 is TGCGCCAGCAGTGAATCTAGCGGGGGCTACAATGAGCAGTTCTTC. Amino acids: CASSESSGGYNEQFF.

J is TRBJ1-3 and V is TRBV2; 9 bases align to TRBD1. The V and J ends lost 8 bases and 7 bases, in that order; junction bases with no gene match: 9. This CDR3 has 14 residues. Germline CDR1 reads SNHLY; CDR2 reads FYNNEI. The chain's CDR3 is CASGQGQGLNTIYF. The DNA for the CDR3 is TGTGCCAGCGGTCAGGGACAGGGTTTGAACACCATATATTTT.

This clone turned up a few times. V usage is TRBV27 and J usage is TRBJ1-6; D gene uncertain. Trimming removed 1 base from V and 7 bases from J, with 5 bases in between. The CDR3 spans 13 residues. Germline V gene sequence: CDR1 MNHEY, CDR2 SMNVEV (reference sequence). CDR3 amino acids: CASSLFGNSPLHF. CDR3 coding DNA: TGTGCCAGCAGTTTATTCGGGAATTCACCCCTCCACTTT.